One and the same sample provided the 22 T cell receptor beta chains below, sequenced in a study of T cell responses to AZD1222 COVID-19 vaccine. The protocol was immunoSEQ multiplex PCR, while the TCRdb copy is restricted to in-frame clones and leaves out a portion. The sample holds about 130,000 clones, 80% to 90% seen once. The sample consisted of peripheral blood, taken 28 days after the second AZD1222 dose. These receptors came from an adult who received the AZD1222 COVID-19 vaccine.

The chain recombines TRBV7-8 with TRBJ1-5, with D uncertain. Per the germline V gene, CDR1 is SGHVS and CDR2 is FQNEAQ. Trimming removed 5 bases at V and 4 bases at J, with 12 bases between. The CDR3 has 14 amino acids. CDR3 protein: CASSVGVENQPQHF. The CDR3 DNA sequence: TGTGCCAGCAGCGTCGGGGTTGAAAATCAGCCCCAGCATTTT.

This chain uses TRBV7-2 with TRBJ1-3, with D unresolved. CDR1 is SGHTA, CDR2 FQGNSA, per germline. V gave up 6 bases and J gave up 4 bases, with 19 bases separating them. The CDR3 extends over 16 amino acids. The CDR3, as DNA: TGTGCCAGCAGTTCCCCCCGGTTCGCTGGAGGAAACACCATATATTTT. It is translated as CASSSPRFAGGNTIYF. Based on the CDR3 plus reference TRBV7-2 and TRBJ1-3, the full variable domain is GAGVSQSPSNKVTEKGKDVELRCDPISGHTALYWYRQSLGQGLEFLIYFQGNSAPDKSGLPSDRFSAERTGGSVSTLTIQRTQQEDSAVYLCASSSPRFAGGNTIYFGEGSWLTVV.

CDR3 sequence: CASSQVMASGEETQYF. Written as DNA, the CDR3 is TGTGCCAGCAGCCAAGTCATGGCTAGCGGGGAAGAGACCCAGTACTTC. The V gene is TRBV4-2, the J gene TRBJ2-5; 9 bases match TRBD2. The ends lost 1 base at V and 3 bases at J; junction bases unmatched: 6. The CDR3 is 16 amino acids. Germline V gene lookup returns CDR1 LGHNA and CDR2 YNFKEQ.

J is TRBJ2-3 and V is TRBV21-1; TRBD2 is the table's D call, not checked against the DNA. TRBV21-1 is reported as a pseudogene. This CDR3 is 18 amino acids long. The CDR3 DNA follows: TGTGCCAGCAGCAAAGGGACTAGCGGGGGGGATCACACAGATACGCAGTATTTT. It is translated as CASSKGTSGGDHTDTQYF.

The chain is built from TRBV27 and TRBJ1-5; TRBD1 is a possible D gene (6 bases). From germline, CDR1 is MNHEY and CDR2 SMNVEV (reference sequence). Trimming pared 5 bases from V and 4 bases from J, leaving 15 bases between. The CDR3 length is 15 residues. The CDR3 protein is CASSGFGTQNQPQHF. Here the CDR3 DNA reads TGTGCCAGCAGTGGATTCGGGACACAAAATCAGCCCCAGCATTTT.

V is TRBV4-2 and J is TRBJ1-3; D is uncertain. The germline V gene encodes CDR1 LGHNA and CDR2 YNFKEQ. This CDR3 region has 16 residues. Deletions cut 1 base from V and 0 bases from J, with 10 bases between. CDR3 bases: TGTGCCAGCAGCCAAGGGAACAGAAACTCTGGAAACACCATATATTTT. Its protein is CASSQGNRNSGNTIYF.

This clone was observed a single time. The chain is built from TRBV27 and TRBJ1-1; D is unclear. The V gene lost 1 base and the J gene lost 6 bases, with 9 bases spanning the gap. The CDR3 consists of 13 residues. The V gene's germline CDR1 is MNHEY and CDR2 SMNVEV (reference sequence). The DNA of the CDR3 is TGTGCCAGCAGTTTATATTCGGACGCTGAAGCTTTCTTT. Encoded protein: CASSLYSDAEAFF.

This chain joins TRBV12-3 or TRBV12-4 and TRBJ1-5; TRBD1 matches 10 bases. The CDR3 loop spans 13 amino acids. J gave up 11 bases and V 2 bases, and 3 bases lay outside the gene matches. CDR3 residues: CASSLQGQGSQHF. The CDR3 coding sequence is TGTGCCAGCAGTTTACAGGGACAGGGGTCCCAGCATTTT.

This chain joins TRBV29-1 and TRBJ1-5; D unresolved. Germline V gives CDR1 SQVTM, CDR2 ANQGSEA. V shed 3 bases and J shed 3 bases, with 9 bases lying between them. CDR3 length: 13 amino acids. DNA of the CDR3: TGCAGCGTTGAGGAGGTCCCCAATCAGCCCCAGCATTTT. Amino acids: CSVEEVPNQPQHF.

The sample holds one count of this clone. This chain connects TRBV29-1 to TRBJ1-2; no clear D. Germline CDR1 SQVTM, CDR2 ANQGSEA. Trimming cost V 5 bases and J 3 bases, with 13 bases left between them. The CDR3 loop spans 13 amino acids. CDR3 sequence: CSVFDTSHYGYTF. CDR3 coding DNA: TGCAGCGTTTTCGACACGTCCCACTATGGCTACACCTTC.

This chain joins TRBV29-1 and TRBJ1-3, with 7 bases fitting TRBD1. The germline V gene encodes CDR1 SQVTM and CDR2 ANQGSEA. CDR3 length: 15 residues. Germline trimming cut 5 bases from V and 0 bases from J; bases unmatched to any gene: 7. CDR3 sequence (DNA): TGCAGCGTTTTGCCGGGACAGAGCTCTGGAAACACCATATATTTT. Translating gives CSVLPGQSSGNTIYF.

V gene TRBV6-5 combines with J gene TRBJ1-5; D remains unclear. The CDR3 sequence is 14 residues long. Deletions cut 0 bases from V and 1 base from J, with 4 bases between. Germline V gene lookup returns CDR1 MNHEY and CDR2 SVGAGI. CDR3 protein: CASSYSGSNQPQHF. The CDR3 bases are TGTGCCAGCAGTTACTCGGGCAGCAATCAGCCCCAGCATTTT.

The chain couples TRBV7-9 to TRBJ2-7, with 8 bases matching TRBD2. Germline assignment: CDR1 SEHNR and CDR2 FQNEAQ (reference sequence). This CDR3 contains 16 residues. V was pared by 4 bases and J by 0 bases, with 8 bases of the junction left unmatched. The CDR3 here is CASSYPGLGDSYEQYF. CDR3 nucleotides: TGTGCCAGCAGCTACCCGGGACTAGGGGACTCCTACGAGCAGTACTTC.

The chain carries TRBV28 and TRBJ1-3; 7 bases are shared with TRBD1. Germline-derived CDR1 and CDR2 are MDHEN and SYDVKM. V was pared by 6 bases and J by 2 bases, with 4 bases of the junction left unmatched. There are 14 residues in the CDR3. CDR3: CASRQDRAGNTIYF. The CDR3 DNA sequence: TGTGCCAGCAGACAAGACAGGGCTGGAAACACCATATATTTT.

This chain connects TRBV6-6 to TRBJ1-2, with 9 bases aligning to TRBD1. This CDR3 spans 14 amino acids. J lost 7 bases, V lost 6 bases, and 9 bases had no gene match. Germline CDR1 reads MNHNY; CDR2 reads SVGAGI (reference sequence). The CDR3 DNA reads as TGTGCCAGCAGCTTACAGGGGGCAGATAGTGGCTACACCTTC. Translation: CASSLQGADSGYTF.

The V gene is TRBV19, the J gene TRBJ1-6; D gene ambiguous. CDR1 LNHDA and CDR2 SQIVND come from the germline V gene (reference sequence). Trimming pared 5 bases from V and 0 bases from J, leaving 5 bases between. The CDR3 totals 14 residues. In nucleotides, the CDR3 is TGTGCCAGTAGTGACTACTCCTATAATTCACCCCTCCACTTT. It yields the protein CASSDYSYNSPLHF. Filled out from reference TRBV19 and TRBJ1-6, the complete variable domain reads DGGITQSPKYLFRKEGQNVTLSCEQNLNHDAMYWYRQDPGQGLRLIYYSQIVNDFQKGDIAEGYSVSREKKESFPLTVTSAQKNPTAFYLCASSDYSYNSPLHFGNGTRLTVT.

The rearrangement links TRBV7-9 to TRBJ2-1, with D possibly matching TRBD2 (6 bases). The V gene lost 5 bases and the J gene lost 7 bases, with 12 bases spanning the gap. The CDR3 totals 13 residues. Germline V gene lookup returns CDR1 SEHNR and CDR2 FQNEAQ (reference sequence). CDR3 DNA sequence: TGTGCCAGCAGCCCCCGACTAGGAAATGAGCAGTTCTTC. As protein: CASSPRLGNEQFF.

As DNA, the CDR3 is TGTGCCAGCAGCCCTGGACTAGCGGGTCCTTTTGAGGTGCAGTTCTTC. It specifies CASSPGLAGPFEVQFF. This chain uses TRBV5-8 with TRBJ2-1; 11 positions agree with TRBD2. In germline, CDR1 is SGHTS, CDR2 YDEGEE. This CDR3 region has 16 residues. Losses at the gene ends were 4 bases for V and 12 bases for J; bases not matched to a gene: 15.

V is TRBV6-5 and J is TRBJ2-2; a possible D gene is TRBD2 (6 bases). The V end was cut by 7 bases, the J end by 6 bases, with 15 bases between. The CDR3 is 14 residues long. Germline V gives CDR1 MNHEY, CDR2 SVGAGI. CDR3 protein: CASKGTPTSGELFF. CDR3 in DNA: TGTGCCAGCAAGGGGACTCCCACGTCCGGGGAGCTGTTTTTT.

This clone was recorded only once. The chain uses TRBV4-3 and TRBJ1-2; 12 nucleotides agree with TRBD1. Germline lookup yields CDR1 LGHNA and CDR2 YSLEER. Trimming at V came to 0 bases and at J to 4 bases, leaving 6 bases not matched to a gene. The CDR3 runs to 17 residues. Here the CDR3 DNA reads TGCGCCAGCAGCCAAGACCCCGGGACAGGGGGCTTCTATGGCTACACCTTC. This translates into CASSQDPGTGGFYGYTF.

This clone was recorded only once. The chain has TRBV6-1 and TRBJ1-2; 8 bases align to TRBD1. Germline V gene lookup returns CDR1 MNHNS and CDR2 SASEGT. V shed 1 base and J 5 bases; nucleotides not matched to a gene: 6. The CDR3 sequence is 15 residues long. The CDR3: CASSEETTGAYGYTF. CDR3 DNA sequence: TGTGCCAGCAGTGAAGAGACGACAGGGGCTTATGGCTACACCTTC.

CDR3 sequence reads: CASSSLRVADNTEAFF. The CDR3 bases are TGCGCCAGCAGCTCCTTAAGGGTTGCGGATAACACTGAAGCTTTCTTT. The chain links TRBV5-1 to TRBJ1-1; D call uncertain. Deletions cut 3 bases from V and 2 bases from J, with 17 bases between. From germline, CDR1 is SGHRS and CDR2 YFSETQ. This CDR3 comprises 16 residues.